This T cell receptor (beta chain) was captured in a study of Ad26.COV2.S vaccination and SARS-CoV-2 variants. At the level of the study: Once or twice, 56 days apart, Ad26.COV2.S was delivered intramuscularly.

Measured with immunoSEQ multiplex PCR; TCRdb has only the in-frame clones, and not every one. The sample has hundreds of thousands of clones; 88% are singletons. Treatment noted: 15 to 20 received Ad26.COV2.S at low or high dose, single or two shots; a few received placebo; per-sample allocation not given. Sampling took place 63 days after the first vaccine or placebo injection. The CDR3 runs 14 residues. V lost 7 bases, J lost 3 bases, and 12 bases lay in between. The germline V gene encodes CDR1 SNHLY and CDR2 FYNNEI. Here the sequenced sample was peripheral blood, taken in a trial of Ad26.COV2.S vaccine versus placebo. The receptor was isolated from a person aged 18-65 years who received the Ad26.COV2.S COVID-19 vaccine or a placebo. The chain uses TRBV2 and TRBJ1-4; D may be TRBD1 (6 bases). CDR3 amino acids: CASMFPGANEKLFF. The CDR3 DNA sequence: TGTGCCAGCATGTTTCCAGGGGCTAATGAAAAACTGTTTTTT.